This T cell receptor (beta chain) appears in the sequencing data of a study of blood T cell repertoires in COVID-19. Study information: There were acute and convalescent COVID-19 samples, and they came from the United States, Italy and Spain. PBMCs, B-cell-depleted T cells, or T cells were the source of the cDNA or gDNA that made up the material.

Germline V gene data show CDR1 as SNHLY and CDR2 as FYNNEI. Trimming removed 4 bases from V and 7 bases from J; junction bases left unmatched: 3. The length of the CDR3 is 14 residues. Per the original data handling: Amplification of reference gene primers provided the estimated nucleated cell counts. Some clones are missing from TCRdb's copy, which holds only in-frame ones; the method was immunoSEQ multiplex PCR. The V and J calls and the clone size are those of that table, but D and trimming were determined from the DNA. The profile covers some 73,000 clones, with about 89% appearing a single time and about 12% taken by the ten largest.

The sequence was obtained from a woman aged 55-69 years with acute or convalescent COVID-19. Sequencing used peripheral blood. The rearrangement links TRBV2 to TRBJ1-6, with TRBD1 identical over 8 bases. DNA of the CDR3: TGTGCCAGCAGTGGAAGACAGGGGAATTCACCCCTCCACTTT. As protein: CASSGRQGNSPLHF.